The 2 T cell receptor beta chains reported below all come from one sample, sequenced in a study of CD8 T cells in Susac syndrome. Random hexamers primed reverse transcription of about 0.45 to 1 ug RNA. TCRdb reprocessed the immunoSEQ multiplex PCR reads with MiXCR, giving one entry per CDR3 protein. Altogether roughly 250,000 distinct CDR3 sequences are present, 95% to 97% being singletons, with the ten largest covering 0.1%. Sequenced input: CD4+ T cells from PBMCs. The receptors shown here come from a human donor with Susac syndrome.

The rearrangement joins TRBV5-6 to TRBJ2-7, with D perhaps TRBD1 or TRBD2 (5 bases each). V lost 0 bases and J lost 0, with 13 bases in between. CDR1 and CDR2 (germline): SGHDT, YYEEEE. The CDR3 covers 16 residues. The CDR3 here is CASSLEFGTNSYEQYF. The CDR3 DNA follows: TGTGCCAGCAGCTTGGAGTTTGGGACGAACTCCTACGAGCAGTACTTC.

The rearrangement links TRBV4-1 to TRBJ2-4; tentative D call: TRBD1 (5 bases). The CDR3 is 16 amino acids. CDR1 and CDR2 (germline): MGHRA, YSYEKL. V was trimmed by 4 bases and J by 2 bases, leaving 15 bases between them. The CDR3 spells CASSRIPGNPKNIQYF. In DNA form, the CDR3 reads TGCGCCAGCAGCCGGATACCAGGGAATCCCAAAAACATTCAGTACTTC.